These 32 T cell receptor beta chains originate from one sample sequenced in a study of identical twins. TCRdb re-derived calls from the 5' RACE reads in MiXCR, one entry per CDR3 protein. The table records 420,000 or so distinct CDR3 sequences, about 18% of them present only once. The sequenced sample consisted of naive T cells sorted from blood. These TCRs come from a man aged 50 or older in good health.

This sequence joins TRBV20-1 and TRBJ2-1, with 8 positions matching TRBD2. CDR1 DFQATT and CDR2 SNEGSKA come from the germline V gene (reference sequence). The V and J ends lost 6 bases and 7 bases, in that order; junction bases with no gene match: 11. This CDR3 contains 14 residues. The CDR3 loop reads CSARRGGPLNEQFF. The CDR3 DNA follows: TGCAGTGCCCGCCGGGGGGGCCCCTTGAATGAGCAGTTCTTC.

The gene calls are TRBV15 and TRBJ2-7, with D perhaps matching TRBD1 (6 bases). The V and J ends lost 0 bases and 2 bases respectively, with 17 bases between them. Germline V gene data show CDR1 as LNHNV and CDR2 as YYDKDF (reference sequence). This CDR3 contains 17 residues. The DNA for the CDR3 is TGTGCCACCAGCAGAGATCGGCCCGTCAGGGGCACCTACGAGCAGTACTTC. Its translation is CATSRDRPVRGTYEQYF.

V and J are TRBV27 and TRBJ2-3; D call uncertain. Germline V gene data show CDR1 as MNHEY and CDR2 as SMNVEV (reference sequence). The V end lost 0 bases, the J end lost 8 bases, and 6 bases lay between the germline ends. The CDR3 contains 12 residues. This CDR3 is CASSLSVGTQYF. CDR3 bases: TGTGCCAGCAGTTTATCGGTCGGTACGCAGTATTTT.

This clonotype was detected a few times. V gene TRBV28 combines with J gene TRBJ2-7, with D perhaps assigned TRBD1 or TRBD2 (5 bases each). V dropped 8 bases and J dropped 5 bases, with 19 bases sitting between them. There are 14 residues in the CDR3. Germline V CDR1 and CDR2: MDHEN, SYDVKM. The CDR3 DNA reads TGTGCCAGCTCTCCGGGGAACAGGCGGGACGAGCAGTACTTC. Translated: CASSPGNRRDEQYF.

This clonotype was detected a few times. The rearrangement joins TRBV7-2 to TRBJ2-7; 7 bases are shared with TRBD2. The V gene end was trimmed by 1 base and the J gene end by 4 bases; junction bases not matched to a gene: 7. The germline gives CDR1 SGHTA, CDR2 FQGNSA. The CDR3 has 15 amino acids. For the CDR3, the DNA is TGTGCCAGCAGCTTAGGTCTGGGGAGGGCGTACGAGCAGTACTTC. Translation gives CASSLGLGRAYEQYF.

This clonotype was detected only a few times. V gene TRBV11-3 combines with J gene TRBJ2-2; no definite D call. Germline V lookup: CDR1 SGHNT, CDR2 YENEEA. The CDR3 length is 14 residues. V was clipped by 7 bases and J by 4 bases, with 13 bases between them. This CDR3 reads CASTSSVGTGELFF. CDR3 coding DNA: TGTGCCAGCACTTCCTCTGTTGGCACCGGGGAGCTGTTTTTT.

This clonotype was detected only a few times. The chain recombines TRBV7-6 with TRBJ1-2; D gene ambiguous. CDR3 size: 15 residues. V gave up 1 base and J gave up 5 bases, with 14 bases separating them. Germline lookup yields CDR1 SGHVS and CDR2 FNYEAQ. The CDR3 coding sequence is TGTGCCAGCAGCTTAGTTGCCAGTGGGGAATATGGCTACACCTTC. The encoded protein is CASSLVASGEYGYTF. Supplemented by reference TRBV7-6 and TRBJ1-2, the full variable domain reads GAGVSQSPRYKVTKRGQDVALRCDPISGHVSLYWYRQALGQGPEFLTYFNYEAQQDKSGLPNDRFSAERPEGSISTLTIQRTEQRDSAMYRCASSLVASGEYGYTFGSGTRLTVV.

This clonotype was counted many times. The J gene is TRBJ1-5, the V gene TRBV4-1, with 7 bases lining up with TRBD1. Losses at the gene ends were 1 base for V and 4 bases for J; bases not matched to a gene: 4. This CDR3 is 15 amino acids long. Per the germline V gene, CDR1 is MGHRA and CDR2 is YSYEKL. The CDR3 nucleotides are TGCGCCAGCAGCCAAGTTCGGGACAGTAATCAGCCCCAGCATTTT. It yields the protein CASSQVRDSNQPQHF.

This clonotype was seen more than once but under ten times. The J gene is TRBJ2-1, the V gene TRBV5-8, with 7 bases identical to TRBD2. The CDR3 is 15 residues long. CDR1 is SGHTS and CDR2 is YDEGEE in the germline V gene. V was clipped by 0 bases and J by 7 bases; unmatched bases: 7. CDR3 region: CASSLVAGAWNEQFF. The CDR3, as DNA: TGTGCCAGCAGCTTGGTTGCGGGAGCGTGGAATGAGCAGTTCTTC.

CDR3 sequence reads: CSARADTVSPLHF. CDR3 bases: TGCAGTGCTAGAGCTGACACGGTTTCACCCCTCCACTTT. V usage is TRBV20-1 and J usage is TRBJ1-6; D is undetermined. Per the germline V gene, CDR1 is DFQATT and CDR2 is SNEGSKA (reference sequence). The ends were cut back, 1 base at V and 9 bases at J, with 10 bases in the middle. CDR3 length: 13 amino acids.

This clonotype was seen a few times. The genes are TRBV6-1 and TRBJ2-7; D is ambiguous. Trimming cost V 6 bases and J 5 bases, with 14 bases left between them. Germline-derived CDR1 and CDR2 are MNHNS and SASEGT. The CDR3 covers 13 residues. This CDR3 is CASSRYRGDEQYF. The CDR3 DNA follows: TGTGCCAGCAGCCGTTACAGAGGCGACGAGCAGTACTTC.

V gene TRBV9 combines with J gene TRBJ2-2, with a possible D match to TRBD1 (6 bases). Deletions cut 4 bases from V and 9 bases from J, with 16 bases between. This CDR3 has 14 amino acids. CDR1 is SGDLS and CDR2 is YYNGEE in the germline V gene. CDR3 coding DNA: TGTGCCAGCAGCCCACCGACAGGCGGCCGGGAGCTGTTTTTT. Amino acids: CASSPPTGGRELFF.

As regards this clonotype: With a much larger clone just one base away, this may be a read error. The rearrangement joins TRBV11-2 to TRBJ2-1, with 12 nucleotides matching TRBD2. Looked up from germline, CDR1 is SGHAT and CDR2 is FQNNGV. CDR3 length equals 17 residues. CDR3 in amino acids: CASSPTSLAGGRHEPFF. In nucleotides, the CDR3 is TGTGCCAGCAGCCCGACATCACTAGCGGGGGGCCGTCATGAGCCGTTCTTC.

The chain is built from TRBV28 and TRBJ2-2, with D possibly TRBD1 on 5 matching bases. Germline V gene lookup returns CDR1 MDHEN and CDR2 SYDVKM. V shed 2 bases and J shed 1 base, with 8 bases lying between them. This CDR3 has 15 amino acids. The chain's CDR3 is CASSLGAWNTGELFF. DNA for the CDR3: TGTGCCAGCAGTTTAGGGGCGTGGAACACCGGGGAGCTGTTTTTT. The whole variable domain, remainder taken from reference TRBV28 and TRBJ2-2, is DVKVTQSSRYLVKRTGEKVFLECVQDMDHENMFWYRQDPGLGLRLIYFSYDVKMKEKGDIPEGYSVSREKKERFSLILESASTNQTSMYLCASSLGAWNTGELFFGEGSRLTVL.

This clonotype was recorded once. This chain connects TRBV2 to TRBJ2-7; a possible D gene is TRBD1 (5 bases). This CDR3 spans 13 amino acids. Looked up from germline, CDR1 is SNHLY and CDR2 is FYNNEI. V was shortened by 0 bases and J by 2 bases, with 5 bases between the two germline ends. CDR3 sequence reads: CASSEARAYEQYF. The DNA for the CDR3 is TGTGCCAGCAGTGAAGCCAGGGCCTACGAGCAGTACTTC.

This rearrangement joins TRBV28 to TRBJ2-1; a weak D match, TRBD1 (5 bases). V lost 6 bases, J lost 10 bases, and 25 bases lay in between. The CDR3 runs to 16 residues. Germline loops: CDR1 MDHEN, CDR2 SYDVKM. The CDR3 DNA reads TGTGCCAGCAGCCCAGCAAGGGGCCGTGAAGGGGCGGAGCAGTTCTTC. Protein product: CASSPARGREGAEQFF.

This clonotype was observed a few times. This sequence joins TRBV29-1 and TRBJ2-1; D gene uncertain. The germline V gene encodes CDR1 SQVTM and CDR2 ANQGSEA. Trimming took off 7 bases at V and 1 base at J, with 14 bases between the two ends. The CDR3 is 14 residues long. CDR3: CSGRAAASYNEQFF. As DNA, the CDR3 is TGCAGCGGACGGGCGGCCGCGTCCTACAATGAGCAGTTCTTC.

The chain couples TRBV6-2 or TRBV6-3 to TRBJ2-1; D is uncertain. Trimming pared 0 bases from V and 4 bases from J, leaving 4 bases between. This CDR3 is built from 13 residues. CDR1 MNHEY and CDR2 SVGEGT come from the germline V gene. The CDR3 spells CASSYSLYNEQFF. The CDR3, as DNA: TGTGCCAGCAGTTACTCCTTATACAATGAGCAGTTCTTC.

This clonotype was picked up many times. The chain couples TRBV20-1 to TRBJ2-1; 10 positions match TRBD2. The CDR3 contains 15 residues. CDR1 and CDR2 (germline): DFQATT, SNEGSKA (reference sequence). Losses at the gene ends were 0 bases for V and 6 bases for J; bases not matched to a gene: 5. Here the CDR3 reads CSARDPLAGANEQFF. The CDR3 DNA is TGCAGTGCTAGAGATCCCCTAGCGGGAGCCAATGAGCAGTTCTTC.

The V gene is TRBV6-2 or TRBV6-3, the J gene TRBJ2-1; TRBD1 agrees at 11 bases. The trim removed 4 bases at V and 0 bases at J, leaving 8 bases unmatched. In germline, CDR1 is MNHEY, CDR2 SVGEGT. CDR3 length: 18 amino acids. The CDR3 spells CASSSRGTGGSSYNEQFF. CDR3 DNA sequence: TGTGCCAGCAGTTCGAGGGGGACAGGGGGGAGCTCCTACAATGAGCAGTTCTTC.

The chain has TRBV12-3 or TRBV12-4 and TRBJ2-7; 10 bases match TRBD1. V dropped 6 bases and J dropped 5; count of bases not matched to a gene: 4. CDR3 length: 13 residues. CDR3 residues: CASRGTGVDEQYF. DNA for the CDR3: TGTGCCAGCAGAGGGACAGGGGTAGACGAGCAGTACTTC.

This clonotype came up many times. This chain connects TRBV12-3 or TRBV12-4 to TRBJ2-6; the D is unclear. V lost 2 bases, J lost 2 bases, and 7 bases lay in between. CDR3 length equals 15 residues. The CDR3 sequence is CASSLRGAGANVLTF. The CDR3 region has the DNA TGTGCCAGCAGTTTACGAGGTGCTGGGGCCAACGTCCTGACTTTC.

The chain carries TRBV5-1 and TRBJ2-7; D is perhaps TRBD1 (7 bases). The ends were cut back, 4 bases at V and 5 bases at J, with 16 bases in the middle. The germline V gene encodes CDR1 SGHRS and CDR2 YFSETQ. CDR3 length equals 14 residues. The CDR3 region is CASSATGEEHEQYF. For the CDR3, the DNA is TGCGCCAGCAGCGCAACAGGGGAGGAACACGAGCAGTACTTC.

The rearrangement joins TRBV19 to TRBJ1-4; D is perhaps TRBD1 (6 bases). Trimming removed 5 bases at V and 0 bases at J, with 16 bases between. CDR3 length: 17 amino acids. The germline CDR1 and CDR2 sequences are LNHDA and SQIVND (reference sequence). In DNA, the CDR3 is TGTGCCAGTAGTGACCTTGGACAGCGGGCAACTAATGAAAAACTGTTTTTT. This codes for CASSDLGQRATNEKLFF.

This clonotype was detected ten times or more. The gene calls are TRBV7-2 and TRBJ2-1, with 8 positions matching TRBD1. Losses at the gene ends were 3 bases for V and 5 bases for J; bases not matched to a gene: 6. Germline-derived CDR1 and CDR2 are SGHTA and FQGNSA. The CDR3 sequence is 15 residues long. CDR3 loop: CASSLWHRGDNEQFF. As DNA, the CDR3 is TGTGCCAGCAGCTTGTGGCACAGGGGGGACAATGAGCAGTTCTTC.

This clonotype was observed a handful of times. The chain combines TRBV5-1 with TRBJ2-1; D gene unclear. There are 13 residues in the CDR3. Trimming cost V 4 bases and J 4 bases, with 9 bases left between them. The germline gives CDR1 SGHRS, CDR2 YFSETQ. The CDR3 coding sequence is TGCGCCAGCAGCCCCCCGAAATACAATGAGCAGTTCTTC. This translates into CASSPPKYNEQFF.

This clonotype was seen repeatedly, ten times or more. The CDR3 sequence is CASSSDNGRGELFF. The CDR3 nucleotides read TGCGCCAGCAGCTCCGACAACGGGCGCGGGGAGCTGTTTTTT. The chain is built from TRBV5-1 and TRBJ2-2, with unresolved D. Trimming left V 3 bases short and J 7 bases short, with 13 bases between. Germline V gene data show CDR1 as SGHRS and CDR2 as YFSETQ. The CDR3 is 14 amino acids.

This clonotype has a count of ten or more. The chain joins TRBV10-3 to TRBJ1-1; D gene unclear. The CDR3 spans 18 residues. V was pared by 6 bases and J by 0 bases, with 23 bases between. Germline CDR1 ENHRY, CDR2 SYGVKD. The CDR3 loop is CAIRYYKAPRGMNTEAFF. CDR3 sequence (DNA): TGTGCCATCAGGTACTACAAGGCCCCTAGAGGGATGAACACTGAAGCTTTCTTT.

This chain links TRBV18 with TRBJ2-1, with 14 positions matching TRBD2. The CDR3 runs to 15 residues. Unmatched junction bases numbered 9, after V lost 8 bases and J lost 9 bases. CDR1 is KGHSH, CDR2 LQKENI, per germline. The CDR3: CASLPGLAGATEQFF. The CDR3 DNA reads as TGTGCCAGCCTACCGGGACTAGCGGGAGCAACTGAGCAGTTCTTC.

This clonotype was counted only a few times. The rearrangement uses TRBV5-1 and TRBJ2-5; D is ambiguous. In germline, CDR1 is SGHRS, CDR2 YFSETQ. Trimming removed 1 base at V and 0 bases at J, with 10 bases between. The CDR3 is 15 amino acids. The CDR3 DNA reads TGCGCCAGCAGCTTGCAAGTGGGGAACCAAGAGACCCAGTACTTC. This codes for CASSLQVGNQETQYF.

The chain combines TRBV24-1 with TRBJ1-1; tentatively, D is TRBD1 (5 bases). Germline V gives CDR1 KGHDR, CDR2 SFDVKD. The CDR3 consists of 13 residues. The germline V and J ends were trimmed by 7 bases and 0 bases, with 8 bases remaining between them. The CDR3 nucleotides read TGTGCCACCAGAGACAGCATGAACACTGAAGCTTTCTTT. Residues: CATRDSMNTEAFF.

The CDR3 spells CASSTGLAREGPAGNEQFF. The DNA of the CDR3 is TGTGCCAGTAGTACAGGACTAGCGAGAGAGGGACCGGCGGGCAATGAGCAGTTCTTC. This chain connects TRBV19 to TRBJ2-1; TRBD2 matches at 9 bases. V shed 4 bases and J 6 bases; nucleotides not matched to a gene: 19. This CDR3 contains 19 residues. The germline V gene has CDR1 LNHDA and CDR2 SQIVND (reference sequence).